This T cell receptor beta chain was found in a study of PD-1 blockade in classical Hodgkin lymphoma. As concerns this clone: The sample contains more than one DNA sequence encoding this CDR3.

The data were produced by immunoSEQ multiplex PCR, yet TCRdb's version contains in-frame clones alone and is incomplete. The sample includes around 29,000 clones, roughly nine tenths of them seen just once. CDR1 and CDR2 (germline): SEHNR, FQNEAQ (reference sequence). This CDR3 has 12 amino acids. Trimming pared 5 bases from V and 3 bases from J, leaving 8 bases between. Time point meaning: newly diagnosed, previously untreated cHL patient sample. Starting with thawed PBMCs, CD4+ T cells were purified by magnetic negative selection. Serving as comparison were PBMCs from newly diagnosed, untreated classical Hodgkin lymphoma, which were sequenced alongside the relapsed/refractory trial patients.

Material for sequencing was CD4+ T cells from blood. The receptor's source is a human donor with classical Hodgkin lymphoma. This chain connects TRBV7-9 to TRBJ2-7; D gene ambiguous. CDR3 in DNA: TGTGCCAGCAGCCCAACTGGCTACGAGCAGTACTTC. Translation gives CASSPTGYEQYF.